Detailed here is one T cell receptor beta chain. Antigen unknown. The sample is drawn from a study of tumor-infiltrating lymphocytes in localized non-small cell lung cancer. At the level of the study: Tumor tissue and non-adjacent uninvolved lung came from each patient.

Broader study findings: Only some patients had TCR sequencing, depending on available tissue. Different pieces of the same tissue were used for each assay.

Germline CDR1 reads GTSNPN; CDR2 reads SVGIG (reference sequence). V lost 2 bases to trimming and J lost 3 bases; unmatched junction nucleotides: 1. This CDR3 contains 12 residues. Repertoires were generated with immunoSEQ multiplex PCR, while TCRdb's copy carries only in-frame clones and drops some. The table lists tens of thousands of clones, 70% to 90% of them singletons. The chain joins TRBV30 to TRBJ2-7, with 7 nucleotides matching TRBD1. Sequencing was done on a sample of lung tumor tissue. The sequence came from a human donor with non-small cell lung cancer. CDR3 region: CAWSYRGYEQYF. The DNA of the CDR3 is TGTGCCTGGAGTTACAGGGGCTACGAGCAGTACTTC.